This entry lists 6 T cell receptor beta chains sequenced from one sample in a study of blood T cell repertoires in COVID-19. Repertoires were generated with immunoSEQ multiplex PCR, while TCRdb's copy carries only in-frame clones and drops some. The data contain about 99,000 clones, 84% of them singletons. Sequenced sample: peripheral blood. These TCRs come from a man in his 70s with active or convalescent COVID-19.

This clone showed up just a few times. V gene TRBV27 combines with J gene TRBJ2-7; tentative D call: TRBD2 (6 bases). The length of the CDR3 is 14 residues. Germline CDR1 is MNHEY and CDR2 is SMNVEV (reference sequence). V shed 2 bases and J shed 5 bases, with 13 bases lying between them. The CDR3 coding sequence is TGTGCCAGCAGTTTAAGGCGGGGATCACACGAGCAGTACTTC. Translated: CASSLRRGSHEQYF.

CDR3 amino acids: CATQKSGGGQPQHF. Here the CDR3 DNA reads TGTGCCACCCAAAAGTCGGGGGGCGGTCAGCCCCAGCATTTT. The V and J genes are TRBV24-1 and TRBJ1-5, with D tentatively TRBD1 (6 bases). The CDR3 consists of 14 residues. CDR1 and CDR2 (germline): KGHDR, SFDVKD. The V gene lost 9 bases and the J gene lost 6 bases, with 17 bases spanning the gap.

The chain links TRBV3-1 (or the pseudogene TRBV3-2) to TRBJ2-4, with D perhaps TRBD1 (5 bases). This CDR3 spans 15 amino acids. From germline, CDR1 is LGHDT and CDR2 YNNKEL (reference sequence). Trimming took 4 bases from V and 1 from J, leaving 11 bases between them. CDR3 in DNA: TGTGCCAGCAGCCCAACCCAGGGTGCCAAAAACATTCAGTACTTC. It yields the protein CASSPTQGAKNIQYF.

The genes are TRBV5-6 and TRBJ2-1; TRBD2 agrees at 9 bases. This CDR3 spans 15 amino acids. Trimming took 1 base from V and 6 from J; bases not matched to a gene: 5. Germline V gene sequence: CDR1 SGHDT, CDR2 YYEEEE. The CDR3: CASSLIAGAFNEQFF. The CDR3 DNA sequence: TGTGCCAGCAGCTTGATAGCGGGGGCCTTCAATGAGCAGTTCTTC.

V and J are TRBV7-2 and TRBJ2-5; 8 bases map to TRBD2. The CDR3 is 18 residues long. The germline CDR1 and CDR2 sequences are SGHTA and FQGNSA. The ends lost 3 bases at V and 7 bases at J; junction bases unmatched: 19. The CDR3 DNA is TGTGCCAGCAGCTTTGCTGCGCTGCGGGGGGCCCTCCGGGGGACCCAGTACTTC. Protein product: CASSFAALRGALRGTQYF.

This clone was counted a single time. This rearrangement joins TRBV5-1 to TRBJ2-1; 7 nucleotides line up with TRBD1. V shed 0 bases and J 0 bases; nucleotides not matched to a gene: 0. CDR3 length: 15 amino acids. The V gene's germline CDR1 is SGHRS and CDR2 YFSETQ. CDR3 sequence reads: CASSLGDSSYNEQFF. In DNA form, the CDR3 reads TGCGCCAGCAGCTTGGGGGACAGCTCCTACAATGAGCAGTTCTTC.